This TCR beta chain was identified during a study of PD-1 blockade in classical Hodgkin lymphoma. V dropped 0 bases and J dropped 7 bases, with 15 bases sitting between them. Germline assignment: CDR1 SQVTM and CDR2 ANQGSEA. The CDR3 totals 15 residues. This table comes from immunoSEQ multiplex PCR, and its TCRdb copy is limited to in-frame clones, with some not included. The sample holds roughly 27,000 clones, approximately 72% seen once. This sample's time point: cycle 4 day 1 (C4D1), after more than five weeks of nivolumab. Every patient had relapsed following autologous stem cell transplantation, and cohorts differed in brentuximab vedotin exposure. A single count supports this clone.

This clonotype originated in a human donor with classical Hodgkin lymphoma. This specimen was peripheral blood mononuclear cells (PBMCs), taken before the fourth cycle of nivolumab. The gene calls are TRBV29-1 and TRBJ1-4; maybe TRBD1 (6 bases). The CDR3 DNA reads TGCAGCGTTGAAGATGCCCGGGGGCCAGGTGAAAAACTGTTTTTT. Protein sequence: CSVEDARGPGEKLFF.